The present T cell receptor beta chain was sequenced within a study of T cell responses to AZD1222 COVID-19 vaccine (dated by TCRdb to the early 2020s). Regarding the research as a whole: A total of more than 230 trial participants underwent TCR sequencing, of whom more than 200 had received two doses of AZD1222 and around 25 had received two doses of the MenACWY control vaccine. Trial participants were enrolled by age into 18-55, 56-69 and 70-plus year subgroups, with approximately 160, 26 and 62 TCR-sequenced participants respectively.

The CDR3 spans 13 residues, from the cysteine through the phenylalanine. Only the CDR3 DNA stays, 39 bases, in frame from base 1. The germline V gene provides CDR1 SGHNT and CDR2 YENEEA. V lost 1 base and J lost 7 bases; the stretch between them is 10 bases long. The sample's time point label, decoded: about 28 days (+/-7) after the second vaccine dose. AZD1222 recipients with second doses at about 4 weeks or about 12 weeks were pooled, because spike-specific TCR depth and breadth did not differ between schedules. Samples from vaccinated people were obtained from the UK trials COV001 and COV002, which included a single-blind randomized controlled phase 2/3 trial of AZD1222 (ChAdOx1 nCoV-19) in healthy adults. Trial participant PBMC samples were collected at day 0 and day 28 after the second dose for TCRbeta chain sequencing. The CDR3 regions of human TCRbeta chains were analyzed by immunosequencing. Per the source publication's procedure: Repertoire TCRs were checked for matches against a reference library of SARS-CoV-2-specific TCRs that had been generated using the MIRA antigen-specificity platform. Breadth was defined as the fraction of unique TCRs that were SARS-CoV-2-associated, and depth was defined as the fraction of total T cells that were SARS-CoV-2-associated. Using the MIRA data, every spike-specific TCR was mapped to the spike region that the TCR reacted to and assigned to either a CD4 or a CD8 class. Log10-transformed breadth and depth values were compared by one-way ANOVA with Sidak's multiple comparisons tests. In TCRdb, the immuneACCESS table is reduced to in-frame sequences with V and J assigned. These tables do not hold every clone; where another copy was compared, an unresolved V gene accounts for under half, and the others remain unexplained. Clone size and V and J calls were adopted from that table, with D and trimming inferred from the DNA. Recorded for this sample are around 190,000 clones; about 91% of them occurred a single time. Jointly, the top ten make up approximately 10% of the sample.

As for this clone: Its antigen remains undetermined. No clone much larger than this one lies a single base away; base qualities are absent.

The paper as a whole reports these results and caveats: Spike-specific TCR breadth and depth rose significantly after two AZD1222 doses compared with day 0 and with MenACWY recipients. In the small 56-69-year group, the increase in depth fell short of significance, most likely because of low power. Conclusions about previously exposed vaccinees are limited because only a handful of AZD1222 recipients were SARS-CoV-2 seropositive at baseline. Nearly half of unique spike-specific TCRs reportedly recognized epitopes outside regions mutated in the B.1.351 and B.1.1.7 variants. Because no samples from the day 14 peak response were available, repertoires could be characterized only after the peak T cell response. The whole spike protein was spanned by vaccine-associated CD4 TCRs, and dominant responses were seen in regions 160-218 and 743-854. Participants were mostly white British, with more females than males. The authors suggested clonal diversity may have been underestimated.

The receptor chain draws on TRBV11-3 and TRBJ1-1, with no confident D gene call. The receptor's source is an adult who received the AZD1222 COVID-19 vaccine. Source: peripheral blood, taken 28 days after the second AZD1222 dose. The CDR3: CASSLVQASEAFF. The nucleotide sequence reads TGTGCCAGCAGCTTAGTGCAGGCAAGTGAAGCTTTCTTT.